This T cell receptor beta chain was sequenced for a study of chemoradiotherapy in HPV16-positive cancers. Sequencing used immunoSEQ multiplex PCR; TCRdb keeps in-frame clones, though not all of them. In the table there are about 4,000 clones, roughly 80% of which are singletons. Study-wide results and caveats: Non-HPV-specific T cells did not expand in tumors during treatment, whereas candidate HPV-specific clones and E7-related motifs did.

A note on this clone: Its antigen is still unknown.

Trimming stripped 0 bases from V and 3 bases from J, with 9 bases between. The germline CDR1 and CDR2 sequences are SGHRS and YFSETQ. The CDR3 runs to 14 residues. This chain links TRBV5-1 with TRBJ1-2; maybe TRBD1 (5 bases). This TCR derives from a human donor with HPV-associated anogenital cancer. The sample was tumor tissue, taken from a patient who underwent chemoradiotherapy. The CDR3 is CASSLGGADYGYTF. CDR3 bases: TGCGCCAGCAGCTTGGGCGGGGCAGACTATGGCTACACCTTC.